Listed here are 29 T cell receptor beta chains from one sample, sequenced in a study of response to subunit inactivated influenza vaccine. MiXCR, applied by TCRdb to the RT-PCR reads, yields one record per CDR3 protein. This table holds about 520,000 distinct CDR3 sequences, 9.5% to 13% found once. Material: PBMCs from blood, obtained roughly 47 days after vaccination. These receptors were taken from a man aged 50 to 59 who received an inactivated influenza vaccine.

This clonotype has a handful of counts. The rearrangement uses TRBV20-1 and TRBJ2-7; D ambiguous. From germline, CDR1 is DFQATT and CDR2 SNEGSKA (reference sequence). The CDR3 has 14 residues. V was shortened by 3 bases and J by 3 bases, with 15 bases between the two germline ends. DNA for the CDR3: TGCAGTGCTAGTAGCCCGAGCTCCTTCTACGAGCAGTACTTC. Amino acids: CSASSPSSFYEQYF.

V and J are TRBV20-1 and TRBJ2-4; a weak D match, TRBD1 (6 bases). Germline assignment: CDR1 DFQATT and CDR2 SNEGSKA (reference sequence). V was pared by 6 bases and J by 8 bases, with 17 bases between. There are 13 residues in the CDR3. CDR3 bases: TGCAGTGCAAGCCAGAAGGGGGTGGACATTCAGTACTTC. Translating gives CSASQKGVDIQYF.

J is TRBJ2-2 and V is TRBV5-1; a possible D gene is TRBD1 (6 bases). The CDR3 has 15 residues. V was trimmed by 0 bases and J by 7 bases, leaving 13 bases between them. The germline CDR1 and CDR2 sequences are SGHRS and YFSETQ. Here the CDR3 DNA reads TGCGCCAGCAGCTTGGAACAGGGAGTCGGCGGGGAGCTGTTTTTT. It codes for CASSLEQGVGGELFF.

In its sample, this clonotype was seen a few times. V is TRBV7-8 and J is TRBJ2-5; D is perhaps TRBD2 (5 bases). CDR1 is SGHVS and CDR2 is FQNEAQ in the germline V gene. The V and J ends lost 4 bases and 1 base respectively, with 10 bases between them. The CDR3 has 14 amino acids. CDR3 DNA: TGTGCCAGCAGCTCGCGAGGGATCCAAGAGACCCAGTACTTC. Translating gives CASSSRGIQETQYF.

This clonotype came up many times. V and J are TRBV5-5 and TRBJ2-1; 8 bases agree with TRBD2. CDR1 and CDR2 (germline): SGHKS, YYEKEE (reference sequence). This CDR3 comprises 14 residues. Trimming at V came to 0 bases and at J to 15 bases, leaving 11 bases not matched to a gene. CDR3: CASSLAGTRLAPFF. DNA for the CDR3: TGTGCCAGCAGCTTGGCCGGGACTAGACTCGCGCCGTTCTTC.

This clonotype turned up a few times. In DNA form, the CDR3 reads TGTGCCAGCAGCTTAGGGACTAGAAGTAGCACAGATACGCAGTATTTT. This encodes CASSLGTRSSTDTQYF. The chain recombines TRBV7-8 with TRBJ2-3, with TRBD2 matching 7 bases. Germline CDR1 reads SGHVS; CDR2 reads FQNEAQ. V was clipped by 1 base and J by 0 bases; unmatched bases: 4. This CDR3 is 16 amino acids long.

This clonotype was recorded at least ten times. The CDR3 region has the DNA TGTGCCAGCAGAGGGCTAGCGGGGAACCAAGAGACCCAGTACTTC. The encoded protein is CASRGLAGNQETQYF. This chain joins TRBV7-2 and TRBJ2-5; TRBD2 matches at 9 bases. CDR3 size: 15 residues. The trim removed 6 bases at V and 0 bases at J, leaving 5 bases unmatched. The germline V gene encodes CDR1 SGHTA and CDR2 FQGNSA.

The J gene is TRBJ2-5, the V gene TRBV15, with D tentatively TRBD2 (5 bases). The CDR3 loop spans 13 amino acids. The V end was cut by 0 bases, the J end by 10 bases, with 12 bases between. Germline V gene data show CDR1 as LNHNV and CDR2 as YYDKDF (reference sequence). In DNA, the CDR3 is TGTGCCACCAGCAGAGATCTGGGTCGGGGCCAGTACTTC. Translating gives CATSRDLGRGQYF.

In this sample, this clonotype turned up a few times. V and J are TRBV4-2 and TRBJ2-7; D not certain. From germline, CDR1 is LGHNA and CDR2 YNFKEQ. CDR3 length: 14 amino acids. Trimming took 0 bases from V and 3 from J, leaving 9 bases between them. CDR3 sequence reads: CASSQDTKIYEQYF. The CDR3 DNA reads TGTGCCAGCAGCCAAGATACAAAAATCTACGAGCAGTACTTC.

V and J are TRBV4-1 and TRBJ2-1, with D maybe TRBD1 (6 bases). CDR3 length: 16 amino acids. The germline CDR1 and CDR2 sequences are MGHRA and YSYEKL. Trimming cost V 4 bases and J 4 bases, with 17 bases left between them. CDR3 in DNA: TGCGCCAGCAGCCGAAACGACAGGACTTCTTACAATGAGCAGTTCTTC. Translating gives CASSRNDRTSYNEQFF.

This clonotype was observed many times. The chain joins TRBV29-1 to TRBJ2-2; D unclear. CDR1 is SQVTM and CDR2 is ANQGSEA in the germline V gene. V gave up 4 bases and J gave up 0 bases, with 9 bases separating them. The CDR3 has 14 amino acids. The CDR3 sequence is CSVVSWANTGELFF. DNA of the CDR3: TGCAGCGTTGTCTCTTGGGCGAACACCGGGGAGCTGTTTTTT.

The chain carries TRBV3-1 and TRBJ2-5; weak D call: TRBD1 (6 bases). With 0 bases removed from V and 3 bases from J, the gap between germline ends came to 20 bases. Germline-derived CDR1 and CDR2 are LGHDT and YNNKEL (reference sequence). The CDR3 runs to 18 residues. CDR3: CASSQDRVGRGVEETQYF. Written as DNA, the CDR3 is TGTGCCAGCAGCCAAGATCGCGTGGGCAGGGGAGTAGAAGAGACCCAGTACTTC.

This clonotype has more than one count but fewer than ten. V usage is TRBV5-1 and J usage is TRBJ1-3; no clear D. The CDR3 loop spans 11 amino acids. The germline V and J ends were trimmed by 4 bases and 8 bases, with 7 bases remaining between them. Germline-derived CDR1 and CDR2 are SGHRS and YFSETQ. The CDR3, as DNA: TGCGCCAGCAGCCTAGAGGACACCATATATTTT. Protein: CASSLEDTIYF.

The gene calls are TRBV24-1 and TRBJ2-5; the match to TRBD1 covers 10 bases. From germline, CDR1 is KGHDR and CDR2 SFDVKD. CDR3 length: 15 amino acids. J lost 5 bases, V lost 1 base, and 3 bases had no gene match. CDR3 sequence reads: CATSDFGTGDETQYF. In DNA, the CDR3 is TGTGCCACCAGTGATTTCGGGACAGGGGATGAGACCCAGTACTTC.

This chain joins TRBV6-2 or TRBV6-3 and TRBJ2-7; 8 bases agree with TRBD2. V dropped 5 bases and J dropped 6; count of bases not matched to a gene: 12. The CDR3 runs to 15 residues. Germline V gene lookup returns CDR1 MNHEY and CDR2 SVGEGT. The CDR3 loop is CASSAGGGLRSEQYF. The DNA for the CDR3 is TGTGCCAGCAGTGCCGGGGGGGGCCTTCGTTCCGAGCAGTACTTC.

V gene TRBV9 combines with J gene TRBJ2-1, with 9 bases identical to TRBD2. This CDR3 is 15 amino acids long. The ends lost 4 bases at V and 5 bases at J; junction bases unmatched: 7. Germline loops: CDR1 SGDLS, CDR2 YYNGEE. The CDR3 DNA follows: TGTGCCAGCAGCCGTGCCGGGACTAGCAACAATGAGCAGTTCTTC. It specifies CASSRAGTSNNEQFF.

This clonotype was picked up a small number of times. The chain employs TRBV12-3 or TRBV12-4 and TRBJ2-5; TRBD2 agrees at 15 bases. With 6 bases clipped from V and 5 bases from J, the junction kept 4 bases outside the gene matches. This CDR3 has 15 amino acids. The CDR3 loop is CASSGLAGGEETQYF. CDR3 DNA sequence: TGTGCCAGCAGCGGACTAGCGGGGGGGGAGGAGACCCAGTACTTC.

This clonotype was counted a few times. A read error may produce the germline difference seen at one junction end. V and J are TRBV3-1 and TRBJ2-1; the D is unclear. The germline V gene has CDR1 LGHDT and CDR2 YNNKEL (reference sequence). The CDR3 spans 14 residues. CDR3 coding DNA: TGTGCCAGCACCCAAGACGGCTCCTACAATGAGCAGTTCTTC. Protein sequence: CASTQDGSYNEQFF.

This clonotype was recorded at least ten times. The chain joins TRBV20-1 to TRBJ1-2, with a tentative D call TRBD1 (6 bases). The CDR3 is 15 amino acids. V lost 0 bases to trimming and J lost 4 bases, with 15 bases between them. CDR1 is DFQATT, CDR2 SNEGSKA, per germline (reference sequence). Here the CDR3 reads CSARESGGYAYGYTF. The CDR3, as DNA: TGCAGTGCTAGAGAATCCGGGGGCTACGCCTATGGCTACACCTTC.

This clonotype was counted at least ten times. V and J are TRBV10-3 and TRBJ2-1; 11 bases line up with TRBD2. This CDR3 comprises 14 residues. Germline CDR1 and CDR2: ENHRY and SYGVKD. The trim removed 8 bases at V and 5 bases at J, leaving 5 bases unmatched. The CDR3 nucleotides read TGTGCCATCGGGACTAGCGGACCTCACAATGAGCAGTTCTTC. Protein sequence: CAIGTSGPHNEQFF.

V gene TRBV29-1 combines with J gene TRBJ2-1; 9 bases are shared with TRBD2. The CDR3 extends over 13 amino acids. Germline V CDR1 and CDR2: SQVTM, ANQGSEA. Trimming took 6 bases from V and 4 from J; bases not matched to a gene: 4. CDR3: CSVSSGDYNEQFF. As DNA, the CDR3 is TGCAGCGTATCTAGCGGGGATTACAATGAGCAGTTCTTC.

This clonotype appeared a few times. The rearrangement links TRBV7-2 to TRBJ2-5, with unresolved D. V was clipped by 5 bases and J by 2 bases, with 15 bases between them. Germline values: CDR1 SGHTA, CDR2 FQGNSA. The CDR3 consists of 15 residues. The CDR3 coding sequence is TGTGCCAGCAGCCGGGCCTACGGATATCAAGAGACCCAGTACTTC. This gives the protein CASSRAYGYQETQYF. Together with reference TRBV7-2 and TRBJ2-5, the CDR3 gives the full variable domain: GAGVSQSPSNKVTEKGKDVELRCDPISGHTALYWYRQSLGQGLEFLIYFQGNSAPDKSGLPSDRFSAERTGGSVSTLTIQRTQQEDSAVYLCASSRAYGYQETQYFGPGTRLLVL.

The sample holds a few counts of this clonotype. J is TRBJ2-7 and V is TRBV28, with 8 bases lining up with TRBD1. Trimming removed 3 bases from V and 1 base from J; junction bases left unmatched: 17. The CDR3 totals 19 residues. The V gene's germline CDR1 is MDHEN and CDR2 SYDVKM. The CDR3 loop reads CASSFMDRDKGLASYEQYF. CDR3 sequence (DNA): TGTGCCAGCAGTTTTATGGACAGGGATAAGGGTCTCGCTTCCTACGAGCAGTACTTC.

The sample holds a few counts of this clonotype. This chain connects TRBV5-6 to TRBJ2-6; D remains ambiguous. The V gene's germline CDR1 is SGHDT and CDR2 YYEEEE. Trimming cost V 10 bases and J 0 bases, with 11 bases left between them. The CDR3 is 14 amino acids. CDR3: CASTPPSGANVLTF. The DNA for the CDR3 is TGTGCCTCGACGCCCCCCTCTGGGGCCAACGTCCTGACTTTC.

The chain uses TRBV10-3 and TRBJ2-1; TRBD2 aligns across 7 bases. Germline assignment: CDR1 ENHRY and CDR2 SYGVKD. Losses at the gene ends were 6 bases for V and 9 bases for J; bases not matched to a gene: 8. The CDR3 runs 13 residues. DNA of the CDR3: TGTGCCATCAGGGGGGGGGAAGGAGGTGAGCAGTTCTTC. Translating it yields CAIRGGEGGEQFF.

This chain connects TRBV18 to TRBJ2-1, with 9 bases fitting TRBD2. CDR1 and CDR2 from the germline V gene are KGHSH and LQKENI. This CDR3 comprises 14 residues. Unmatched junction bases numbered 9, after V lost 6 bases and J lost 9 bases. CDR3 loop: CASSQTSGGTEQFF. Here the CDR3 DNA reads TGTGCCAGCTCGCAGACTAGCGGAGGCACTGAGCAGTTCTTC.

The J gene is TRBJ2-5, the V gene TRBV18; a possible D gene is TRBD2 (6 bases). V gave up 6 bases and J gave up 2 bases, with 19 bases separating them. This CDR3 contains 16 residues. Germline lookup yields CDR1 KGHSH and CDR2 LQKENI. The CDR3 DNA is TGTGCCAGCTCGGAATCTCCGGGACTGGGACAAGAGACCCAGTACTTC. Protein: CASSESPGLGQETQYF.

V usage is TRBV5-1 and J usage is TRBJ2-5; D gene uncertain. The germline V gene has CDR1 SGHRS and CDR2 YFSETQ. V lost 7 bases and J 4 bases, leaving 20 bases between the germline ends. The CDR3 covers 15 residues. The CDR3 is CASSFSVPSGETQYF. The CDR3 DNA reads TGCGCCAGCTCATTTAGTGTCCCAAGTGGAGAGACCCAGTACTTC.

In this sample, this clonotype turned up many times. This rearrangement joins TRBV6-5 to TRBJ2-1; 8 bases line up with TRBD1. CDR3 length: 15 residues. With 2 bases clipped from V and 7 bases from J, the junction kept 7 bases outside the gene matches. Germline CDR1 and CDR2: MNHEY and SVGAGI. The CDR3 DNA sequence: TGTGCCAGCAGTTACCCAGGACAGGGTCTGAATGAGCAGTTCTTC. It is translated as CASSYPGQGLNEQFF.